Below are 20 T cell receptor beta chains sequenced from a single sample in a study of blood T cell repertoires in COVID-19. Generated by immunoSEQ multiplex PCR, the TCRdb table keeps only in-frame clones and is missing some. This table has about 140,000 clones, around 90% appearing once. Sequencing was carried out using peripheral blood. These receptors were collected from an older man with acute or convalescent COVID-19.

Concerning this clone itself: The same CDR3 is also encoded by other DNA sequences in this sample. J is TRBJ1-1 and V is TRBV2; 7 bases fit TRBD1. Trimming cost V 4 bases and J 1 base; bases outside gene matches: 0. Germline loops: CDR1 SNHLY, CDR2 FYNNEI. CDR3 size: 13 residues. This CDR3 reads CASSGQGNTEAFF. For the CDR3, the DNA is TGTGCCAGCAGTGGACAGGGGAACACTGAAGCTTTCTTT.

The CDR3 coding sequence is TGTGCCACCAGTGATTACATCCGGGGTCTGAGACAGCCCCAGCATTTT. This sequence encodes CATSDYIRGLRQPQHF. The V call is TRBV24-1, the J call TRBJ1-5; D unclear. This CDR3 spans 16 amino acids. CDR1 and CDR2 from the germline V gene are KGHDR and SFDVKD. Trimming took 2 bases from V and 7 from J, leaving 17 bases between them.

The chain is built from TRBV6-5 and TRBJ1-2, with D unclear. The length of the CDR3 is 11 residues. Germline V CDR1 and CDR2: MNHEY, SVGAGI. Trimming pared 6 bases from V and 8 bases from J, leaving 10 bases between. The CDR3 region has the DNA TGTGCCAGCAGCCCAACACGCGGCTACACCTTC. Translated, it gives CASSPTRGYTF.

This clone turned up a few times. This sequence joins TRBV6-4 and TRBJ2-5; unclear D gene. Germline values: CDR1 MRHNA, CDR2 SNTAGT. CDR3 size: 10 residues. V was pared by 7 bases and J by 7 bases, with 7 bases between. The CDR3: CASIVRTQYF. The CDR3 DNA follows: TGTGCCAGCATTGTGCGGACCCAGTACTTC.

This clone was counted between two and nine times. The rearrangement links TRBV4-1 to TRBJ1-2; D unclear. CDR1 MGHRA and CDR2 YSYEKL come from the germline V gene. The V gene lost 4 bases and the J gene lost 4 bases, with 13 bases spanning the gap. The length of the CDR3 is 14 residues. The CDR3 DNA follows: TGCGCCAGCAGCCTTTCGCAAGCGTTCTATGGCTACACCTTC. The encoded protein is CASSLSQAFYGYTF.

The CDR3 here is CASSERGTTYEQYF. CDR3 in DNA: TGTGCCAGCAGCGAGCGGGGGACCACCTACGAGCAGTACTTC. The V and J genes are TRBV4-2 and TRBJ2-7; 8 bases line up with TRBD2. Germline V gives CDR1 LGHNA, CDR2 YNFKEQ. This CDR3 contains 14 residues. V lost 5 bases, J lost 2 bases, and 5 bases stayed unmatched.

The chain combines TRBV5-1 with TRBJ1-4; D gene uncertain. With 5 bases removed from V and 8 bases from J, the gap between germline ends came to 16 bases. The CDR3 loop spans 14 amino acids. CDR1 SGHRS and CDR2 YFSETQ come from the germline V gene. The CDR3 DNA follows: TGCGCCAGCAGTTTTAACAGTAGATCCGAAAAACTGTTTTTT. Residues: CASSFNSRSEKLFF.

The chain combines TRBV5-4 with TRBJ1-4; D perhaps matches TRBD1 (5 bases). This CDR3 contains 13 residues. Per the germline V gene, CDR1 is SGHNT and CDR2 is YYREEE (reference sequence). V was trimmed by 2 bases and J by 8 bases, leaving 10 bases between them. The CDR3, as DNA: TGTGCCAGCAGCTTTGCAGGGTTCGAAAAACTGTTTTTT. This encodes CASSFAGFEKLFF. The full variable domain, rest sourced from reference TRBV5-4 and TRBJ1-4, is ETGVTQSPTHLIKTRGQQVTLRCSSQSGHNTVSWYQQALGQGPQFIFQYYREEENGRGNFPPRFSGLQFPNYSSELNVNALELDDSALYLCASSFAGFEKLFFGSGTQLSVL.

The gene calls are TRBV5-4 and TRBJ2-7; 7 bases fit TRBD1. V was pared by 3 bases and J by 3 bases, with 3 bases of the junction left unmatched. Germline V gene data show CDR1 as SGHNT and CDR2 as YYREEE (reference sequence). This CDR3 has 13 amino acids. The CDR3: CASSSGQVYEQYF. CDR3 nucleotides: TGTGCCAGCAGCTCCGGACAGGTCTACGAGCAGTACTTC.

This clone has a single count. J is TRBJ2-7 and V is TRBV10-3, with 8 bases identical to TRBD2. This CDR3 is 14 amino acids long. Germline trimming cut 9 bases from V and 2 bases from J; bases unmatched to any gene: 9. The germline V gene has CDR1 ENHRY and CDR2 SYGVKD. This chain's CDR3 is CAISGGRKTYEQYF. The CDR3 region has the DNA TGTGCCATTTCCGGCGGGAGGAAAACCTACGAGCAGTACTTC.

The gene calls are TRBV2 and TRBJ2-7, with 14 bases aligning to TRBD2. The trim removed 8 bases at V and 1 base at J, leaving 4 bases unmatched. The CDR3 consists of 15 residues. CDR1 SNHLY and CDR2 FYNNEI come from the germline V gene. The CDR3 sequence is CASGGTSGRSYEQYF. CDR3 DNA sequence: TGTGCCAGCGGAGGGACTAGCGGGAGATCCTACGAGCAGTACTTC.

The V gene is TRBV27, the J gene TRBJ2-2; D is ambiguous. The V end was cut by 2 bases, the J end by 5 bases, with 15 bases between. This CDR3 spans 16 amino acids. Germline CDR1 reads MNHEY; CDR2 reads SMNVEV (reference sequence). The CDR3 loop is CASSLRSPRTTGELFF. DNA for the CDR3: TGTGCCAGCAGTTTACGAAGCCCTAGAACGACCGGGGAGCTGTTTTTT.

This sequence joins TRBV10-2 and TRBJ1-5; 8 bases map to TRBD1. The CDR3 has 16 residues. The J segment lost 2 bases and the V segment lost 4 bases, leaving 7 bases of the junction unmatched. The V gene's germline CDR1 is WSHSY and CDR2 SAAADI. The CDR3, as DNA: TGCGCCAGCAGTGGACAGGGGACGGGAGGCAATCAGCCCCAGCATTTT. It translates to CASSGQGTGGNQPQHF.

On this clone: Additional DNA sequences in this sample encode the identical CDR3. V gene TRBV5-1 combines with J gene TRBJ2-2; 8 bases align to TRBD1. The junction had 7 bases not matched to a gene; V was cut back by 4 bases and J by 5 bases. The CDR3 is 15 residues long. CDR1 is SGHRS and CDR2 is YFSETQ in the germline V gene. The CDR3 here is CASSPGQGRTGELFF. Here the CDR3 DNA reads TGCGCCAGCAGCCCCGGACAGGGTCGGACCGGGGAGCTGTTTTTT. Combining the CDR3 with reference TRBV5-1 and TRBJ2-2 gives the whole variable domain KAGVTQTPRYLIKTRGQQVTLSCSPISGHRSVSWYQQTPGQGLQFLFEYFSETQRNKGNFPGRFSGRQFSNSRSEMNVSTLELGDSALYLCASSPGQGRTGELFFGEGSRLTVL.

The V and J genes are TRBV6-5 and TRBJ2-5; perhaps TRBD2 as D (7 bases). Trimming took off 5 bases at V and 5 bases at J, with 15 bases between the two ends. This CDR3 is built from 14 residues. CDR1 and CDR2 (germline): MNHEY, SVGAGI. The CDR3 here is CASSPGAGAETQYF. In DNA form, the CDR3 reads TGTGCCAGCAGTCCGGGCGCGGGGGCGGAGACCCAGTACTTC.

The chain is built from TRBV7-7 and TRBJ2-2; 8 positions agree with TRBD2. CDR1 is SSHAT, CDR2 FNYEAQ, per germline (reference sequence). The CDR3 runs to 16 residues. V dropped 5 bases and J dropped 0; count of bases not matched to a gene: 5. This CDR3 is CASSTSGLANTGELFF. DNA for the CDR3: TGTGCCAGCAGCACCTCGGGACTAGCGAACACCGGGGAGCTGTTTTTT. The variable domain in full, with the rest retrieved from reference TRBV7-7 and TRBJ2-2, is GAGVSQSPRYKVTKRGQDVTLRCDPISSHATLYWYQQALGQGPEFLTYFNYEAQPDKSGLPSDRFSAERPEGSISTLTIQRTEQRDSAMYRCASSTSGLANTGELFFGEGSRLTVL.

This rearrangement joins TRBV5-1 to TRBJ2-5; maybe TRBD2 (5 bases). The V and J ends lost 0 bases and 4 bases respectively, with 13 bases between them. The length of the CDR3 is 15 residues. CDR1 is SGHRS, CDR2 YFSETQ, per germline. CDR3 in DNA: TGCGCCAGCAGCTTGGGAGGACGGGAAAGAGAGACCCAGTACTTC. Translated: CASSLGGRERETQYF. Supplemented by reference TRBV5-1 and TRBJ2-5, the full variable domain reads KAGVTQTPRYLIKTRGQQVTLSCSPISGHRSVSWYQQTPGQGLQFLFEYFSETQRNKGNFPGRFSGRQFSNSRSEMNVSTLELGDSALYLCASSLGGRERETQYFGPGTRLLVL.

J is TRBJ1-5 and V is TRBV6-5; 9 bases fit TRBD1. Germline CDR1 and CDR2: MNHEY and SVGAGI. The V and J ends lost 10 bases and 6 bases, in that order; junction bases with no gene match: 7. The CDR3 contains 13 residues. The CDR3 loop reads CATVTGGGQPQHF. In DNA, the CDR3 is TGTGCCACCGTTACAGGGGGCGGTCAGCCCCAGCATTTT.

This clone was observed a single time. CDR3 DNA sequence: TGTGCCAGCAGCACTACAGGGGAAGCTAATGAAAAACTGTTTTTT. Translation: CASSTTGEANEKLFF. The chain has TRBV6-6 and TRBJ1-4; 7 bases fit TRBD1. The CDR3 contains 15 residues. Trimming cost V 6 bases and J 3 bases; bases outside gene matches: 7. Germline lookup yields CDR1 MNHNY and CDR2 SVGAGI (reference sequence).

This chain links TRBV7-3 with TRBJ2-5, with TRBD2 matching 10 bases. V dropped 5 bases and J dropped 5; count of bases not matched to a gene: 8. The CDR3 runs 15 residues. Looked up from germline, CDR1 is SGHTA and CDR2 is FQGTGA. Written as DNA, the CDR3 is TGTGCCAGCAGCGAGCTAGCGGGAGCTATGGAGACCCAGTACTTC. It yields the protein CASSELAGAMETQYF.